What follows are 30 T cell receptor beta chains derived from one specimen sequenced in a study of blood T cell repertoires in COVID-19. Using immunoSEQ multiplex PCR, the repertoire was profiled, and TCRdb retains in-frame clones only, with some absent. The repertoire holds over 100,000 clones, 85% to 90% seen once, with around 1.1% in the top ten. Input material: peripheral blood. These receptor sequences come from a human donor in a cohort sampled during active COVID-19.

V is TRBV2 and J is TRBJ1-4, with D maybe TRBD1 (6 bases). Germline V gives CDR1 SNHLY, CDR2 FYNNEI. CDR3 length: 15 residues. The germline V and J ends were trimmed by 3 bases and 4 bases, with 12 bases remaining between them. The CDR3 nucleotides are TGTGCCAGCAGTGATGAGGCAGGGGTTAATGAAAAACTGTTTTTT. It specifies CASSDEAGVNEKLFF.

The V call is TRBV5-1, the J call TRBJ1-1, with a tentative D call TRBD1 (5 bases). The CDR3 runs 14 residues. Germline V gives CDR1 SGHRS, CDR2 YFSETQ. Trimming removed 2 bases at V and 1 base at J, with 9 bases between. CDR3 residues: CASSFRQWNTEAFF. CDR3 DNA: TGCGCCAGCAGCTTCAGACAGTGGAACACTGAAGCTTTCTTT.

The CDR3 region has the DNA TGTGCCAGCAGCTTACAGGGGCAGCAGGATACGCAGTATTTT. Its protein product is CASSLQGQQDTQYF. The V call is TRBV7-9, the J call TRBJ2-3; D possibly corresponds to TRBD1 (6 bases). The CDR3 extends over 14 amino acids. CDR1 is SEHNR and CDR2 is FQNEAQ in the germline V gene (reference sequence). V dropped 2 bases and J dropped 6 bases, with 12 bases sitting between them.

V and J are TRBV10-3 and TRBJ1-1; TRBD1 is a possible D gene (5 bases). The CDR3 extends over 16 amino acids. V lost 3 bases and J 7 bases, leaving 21 bases between the germline ends. Germline V gene sequence: CDR1 ENHRY, CDR2 SYGVKD. CDR3: CAISEVVRAIPGEAFF. DNA of the CDR3: TGTGCCATCAGTGAAGTGGTCAGGGCGATCCCGGGTGAAGCTTTCTTT.

The chain couples TRBV18 to TRBJ2-7, with TRBD1 identical over 9 bases. Germline V gives CDR1 KGHSH, CDR2 LQKENI. This CDR3 has 16 amino acids. The V segment lost 3 bases and the J segment 3 bases; nucleotides outside the gene matches: 9. CDR3 in DNA: TGTGCCAGCTCACCCATCCCAACAGGGGGCCTCTACGAGCAGTACTTC. Translated, it gives CASSPIPTGGLYEQYF.

This chain uses TRBV24-1 with TRBJ2-7; D is perhaps TRBD1 (6 bases). Germline lookup yields CDR1 KGHDR and CDR2 SFDVKD. This CDR3 region has 14 residues. V shed 4 bases and J shed 6 bases, with 15 bases lying between them. The CDR3 DNA sequence: TGTGCCACCAGTGACTCACAGGGTTACGGCGAGCAGTACTTC. Amino acids: CATSDSQGYGEQYF.

The chain is built from TRBV5-6 and TRBJ1-1; D might be TRBD1 (5 bases). This CDR3 spans 12 amino acids. Germline CDR1 and CDR2: SGHDT and YYEEEE. V shed 1 base and J shed 8 bases, with 9 bases lying between them. The CDR3 loop reads CASSLSQGEAFF. The CDR3 nucleotides are TGTGCCAGCAGCTTGTCTCAGGGCGAAGCTTTCTTT.

This chain joins TRBV24-1 and TRBJ2-7; D is unresolved. Trimming removed 5 bases from V and 3 bases from J, with 22 bases in between. The germline V gene has CDR1 KGHDR and CDR2 SFDVKD. The CDR3 runs 17 residues. The CDR3 DNA follows: TGTGCCACCAGTGTCCCCGCCCTGCGGTCTGATTGCTACGAGCAGTACTTC. This encodes CATSVPALRSDCYEQYF.

The chain uses TRBV7-2 and TRBJ1-1; D is unresolved. The germline CDR1 and CDR2 sequences are SGHTA and FQGNSA. V shed 1 base and J shed 3 bases, with 15 bases lying between them. The CDR3 is 16 residues long. In DNA form, the CDR3 reads TGTGCCAGCAGCTTAGGAGGGCCCACCCTTGACACTGAAGCTTTCTTT. Amino acid sequence: CASSLGGPTLDTEAFF.

This chain connects TRBV7-2 to TRBJ2-1, with D perhaps TRBD1 (5 bases). Germline V gene lookup returns CDR1 SGHTA and CDR2 FQGNSA. The CDR3 contains 15 residues. V gave up 1 base and J gave up 7 bases, with 14 bases separating them. CDR3 DNA sequence: TGTGCCAGCAGCTTAGTTTCAGGGTTAGAGAATGAGCAGTTCTTC. It yields the protein CASSLVSGLENEQFF. The whole variable domain, remainder taken from reference TRBV7-2 and TRBJ2-1, is GAGVSQSPSNKVTEKGKDVELRCDPISGHTALYWYRQSLGQGLEFLIYFQGNSAPDKSGLPSDRFSAERTGGSVSTLTIQRTQQEDSAVYLCASSLVSGLENEQFFGPGTRLTVL.

The chain has TRBV4-2 and TRBJ2-6; D may be TRBD2 (6 bases). V gave up 3 bases and J gave up 2 bases, with 32 bases separating them. This CDR3 has 23 residues. Germline V gene data show CDR1 as LGHNA and CDR2 as YNFKEQ. The CDR3: CASSHPPILGGVQSVTGANVLTF. Written as DNA, the CDR3 is TGTGCCAGCAGCCATCCCCCTATTCTAGGAGGGGTACAATCTGTAACTGGGGCCAACGTCCTGACTTTC.

The chain is built from TRBV28 and TRBJ1-6; 8 bases are a match to TRBD1. Per the germline V gene, CDR1 is MDHEN and CDR2 is SYDVKM. The CDR3 consists of 15 residues. Losses at the gene ends were 3 bases for V and 8 bases for J; bases not matched to a gene: 6. CDR3 amino acids: CASSLGRGHDSPLHF. DNA of the CDR3: TGTGCCAGCAGTTTGGGCAGGGGGCATGATTCACCCCTCCACTTT. Full variable domain (remainder filled in from reference TRBV28 and TRBJ1-6): DVKVTQSSRYLVKRTGEKVFLECVQDMDHENMFWYRQDPGLGLRLIYFSYDVKMKEKGDIPEGYSVSREKKERFSLILESASTNQTSMYLCASSLGRGHDSPLHFGNGTRLTVT.

V and J are TRBV19 and TRBJ2-1, with 16 bases lining up with TRBD2. This CDR3 comprises 18 residues. The ends lost 6 bases at V and 7 bases at J; junction bases unmatched: 12. The V gene's germline CDR1 is LNHDA and CDR2 SQIVND (reference sequence). CDR3 in amino acids: CASSRGLAGGKIWNEQFF. DNA for the CDR3: TGTGCCAGTAGCCGGGGACTAGCGGGGGGGAAGATCTGGAATGAGCAGTTCTTC. Full variable domain (rest looked up from reference TRBV19 and TRBJ2-1): DGGITQSPKYLFRKEGQNVTLSCEQNLNHDAMYWYRQDPGQGLRLIYYSQIVNDFQKGDIAEGYSVSREKKESFPLTVTSAQKNPTAFYLCASSRGLAGGKIWNEQFFGPGTRLTVL.

The chain joins TRBV7-9 to TRBJ2-5, with TRBD1 matching over 11 bases. The CDR3 runs 19 residues. The germline V gene has CDR1 SEHNR and CDR2 FQNEAQ (reference sequence). Trimming removed 4 bases from V and 6 bases from J; junction bases left unmatched: 19. The CDR3 bases are TGTGCCAGCAGCTCCCAGCGGCTACCACGGGACAGGGGGTTAAAGACCCAGTACTTC. Translation gives CASSSQRLPRDRGLKTQYF.

The rearrangement joins TRBV5-1 to TRBJ1-1; a possible D gene is TRBD1 (6 bases). Germline V gene sequence: CDR1 SGHRS, CDR2 YFSETQ. Trimming removed 2 bases at V and 4 bases at J, with 21 bases between. The length of the CDR3 is 17 residues. CDR3 in DNA: TGCGCCAGCAGCTTTACATTAGGGACAATGGGTAGCACTGAAGCTTTCTTT. Translation gives CASSFTLGTMGSTEAFF.

The chain combines TRBV7-9 with TRBJ2-7; TRBD1 aligns across 11 bases. From germline, CDR1 is SEHNR and CDR2 FQNEAQ (reference sequence). V lost 5 bases to trimming and J lost 6 bases; unmatched junction nucleotides: 9. The CDR3 spans 15 residues. The CDR3 spells CASSVRGQGEGEQYF. The CDR3 bases are TGTGCCAGCAGCGTACGGGGACAGGGGGAAGGCGAGCAGTACTTC.

The genes are TRBV15 and TRBJ2-3, with 13 nucleotides matching TRBD2. The J segment lost 3 bases and the V segment lost 4 bases, leaving 4 bases of the junction unmatched. In germline, CDR1 is LNHNV, CDR2 YYDKDF (reference sequence). This CDR3 is 16 amino acids long. Written as DNA, the CDR3 is TGTGCCACCAGCACCAGACTAGCGGGAGGTACAGATACGCAGTATTTT. This sequence encodes CATSTRLAGGTDTQYF.

This clone was seen a handful of times. The chain links TRBV19 to TRBJ2-2, with a possible D match to TRBD2 (5 bases). V was trimmed by 9 bases and J by 4 bases, leaving 18 bases between them. CDR3 length equals 15 residues. Germline V gene sequence: CDR1 LNHDA, CDR2 SQIVND (reference sequence). The CDR3 protein is CASSTGLAGTGELFF. CDR3 bases: TGTGCCAGCTCTACTGGGCTAGCAGGCACCGGGGAGCTGTTTTTT.

The chain recombines TRBV14 with TRBJ1-1; no firm D call. CDR3 size: 13 residues. Trimming stripped 4 bases from V and 5 bases from J, with 11 bases between. Germline-derived CDR1 and CDR2 are SGHDN and FVKESK. CDR3 DNA: TGTGCCAGCAGCCGATACCCGGGAACTGAAGCTTTCTTT. Translated: CASSRYPGTEAFF.

The chain uses TRBV15 and TRBJ1-2; D is perhaps TRBD1 (5 bases). Germline V gene data show CDR1 as LNHNV and CDR2 as YYDKDF (reference sequence). The CDR3 is made up of 15 amino acids. V was trimmed by 1 base and J by 6 bases, leaving 15 bases between them. As DNA, the CDR3 is TGTGCCACCAGCAGAGGGAACGGGGGGTTGCATGGCTACACCTTC. Translating gives CATSRGNGGLHGYTF.

The chain joins TRBV15 to TRBJ2-7; 11 nucleotides match TRBD2. With 1 base clipped from V and 0 bases from J, the junction kept 2 bases outside the gene matches. The CDR3 spans 16 residues. Germline V CDR1 and CDR2: LNHNV, YYDKDF (reference sequence). In nucleotides, the CDR3 is TGTGCCACCAGCAGAGGGGGGACTAGCGGCTCCTACGAGCAGTACTTC. Its translation is CATSRGGTSGSYEQYF.

The gene calls are TRBV27 and TRBJ2-3; 14 nucleotides align to TRBD2. V lost 5 bases to trimming and J lost 4 bases; unmatched junction nucleotides: 8. Germline loops: CDR1 MNHEY, CDR2 SMNVEV (reference sequence). The CDR3 is 17 amino acids. This chain's CDR3 is CASSPGTSGSLADTQYF. CDR3 nucleotides: TGTGCCAGCAGTCCCGGGACTAGCGGGAGTCTCGCAGATACGCAGTATTTT.

The chain uses TRBV7-9 and TRBJ2-6; tentative D call: TRBD1 (5 bases). The CDR3 runs to 15 residues. Trimming stripped 5 bases from V and 2 bases from J, with 10 bases between. The germline CDR1 and CDR2 sequences are SEHNR and FQNEAQ (reference sequence). In DNA, the CDR3 is TGTGCCAGCAGCCCCAGGGCGGCTGGGGCCAACGTCCTGACTTTC. Translation gives CASSPRAAGANVLTF. Combining the CDR3 with reference TRBV7-9 and TRBJ2-6 gives the whole variable domain DTGVSQNPRHKITKRGQNVTFRCDPISEHNRLYWYRQTLGQGPEFLTYFQNEAQLEKSRLLSDRFSAERPKGSFSTLEIQRTEQGDSAMYLCASSPRAAGANVLTFGAGSRLTVL.

This clone was found a few times. The chain recombines TRBV27 with TRBJ2-1; 12 bases are a match to TRBD2. The CDR3 is made up of 16 amino acids. V shed 5 bases and J 9 bases; nucleotides not matched to a gene: 11. Germline V gene lookup returns CDR1 MNHEY and CDR2 SMNVEV (reference sequence). The CDR3 DNA reads as TGTGCCAGCAGTAAGCTTCTAGCGGGAGGGCCGGGTGAGCAGTTCTTC. This encodes CASSKLLAGGPGEQFF.

This clone has only one observation. The chain links TRBV11-3 to TRBJ1-1, with D perhaps TRBD1 (6 bases). This CDR3 contains 14 residues. The V and J ends lost 5 bases and 3 bases respectively, with 13 bases between them. Germline V CDR1 and CDR2: SGHNT, YENEEA. This chain's CDR3 is CASSRRGGDTEAFF. The CDR3 coding sequence is TGTGCCAGCAGCCGCAGGGGAGGGGACACTGAAGCTTTCTTT.

This clone appeared a single time. The rearrangement uses TRBV11-2 and TRBJ2-7; 9 nucleotides match TRBD1. Losses at the gene ends were 4 bases for V and 5 bases for J; bases not matched to a gene: 9. The length of the CDR3 is 15 residues. Germline values: CDR1 SGHAT, CDR2 FQNNGV. CDR3 region: CASSSPGTGMNEQYF. The CDR3 DNA reads TGTGCCAGCAGCTCACCCGGGACAGGGATGAACGAGCAGTACTTC.

The rearrangement joins TRBV5-1 to TRBJ2-1; 11 bases agree with TRBD1. CDR1 and CDR2 from the germline V gene are SGHRS and YFSETQ. The CDR3 runs 15 residues. V was pared by 3 bases and J by 8 bases, with 7 bases of the junction left unmatched. The CDR3 reads CASSSAGTGGDEQFF. For the CDR3, the DNA is TGCGCCAGCAGCTCCGCCGGGACAGGGGGAGATGAGCAGTTCTTC.

The chain recombines TRBV11-2 with TRBJ1-4, with D uncertain. CDR1 and CDR2 from the germline V gene are SGHAT and FQNNGV. The V gene lost 8 bases and the J gene lost 3 bases, with 13 bases spanning the gap. This CDR3 has 14 amino acids. CDR3 bases: TGTGCCAGCGGCAAAAGAGGTGCTAATGAAAAACTGTTTTTT. Translation: CASGKRGANEKLFF.

The CDR3 sequence: CASNDRNLSYEQYF. Written as DNA, the CDR3 is TGTGCCAGCAATGACAGAAACCTCTCCTACGAGCAGTACTTC. V usage is TRBV7-9 and J usage is TRBJ2-7; possible D gene TRBD1, 5 bases. CDR3 size: 14 residues. V dropped 7 bases and J dropped 0 bases, with 13 bases sitting between them. Germline lookup yields CDR1 SEHNR and CDR2 FQNEAQ (reference sequence).

In this sample, this clone turned up once. The chain joins TRBV15 to TRBJ2-3; 8 bases align to TRBD1. CDR1 is LNHNV, CDR2 YYDKDF, per germline (reference sequence). This CDR3 spans 15 amino acids. The V and J ends lost 4 bases and 0 bases, in that order; junction bases with no gene match: 3. As DNA, the CDR3 is TGTGCCACCAGCACTGACAGGGGCAGCACAGATACGCAGTATTTT. Encoded protein: CATSTDRGSTDTQYF.